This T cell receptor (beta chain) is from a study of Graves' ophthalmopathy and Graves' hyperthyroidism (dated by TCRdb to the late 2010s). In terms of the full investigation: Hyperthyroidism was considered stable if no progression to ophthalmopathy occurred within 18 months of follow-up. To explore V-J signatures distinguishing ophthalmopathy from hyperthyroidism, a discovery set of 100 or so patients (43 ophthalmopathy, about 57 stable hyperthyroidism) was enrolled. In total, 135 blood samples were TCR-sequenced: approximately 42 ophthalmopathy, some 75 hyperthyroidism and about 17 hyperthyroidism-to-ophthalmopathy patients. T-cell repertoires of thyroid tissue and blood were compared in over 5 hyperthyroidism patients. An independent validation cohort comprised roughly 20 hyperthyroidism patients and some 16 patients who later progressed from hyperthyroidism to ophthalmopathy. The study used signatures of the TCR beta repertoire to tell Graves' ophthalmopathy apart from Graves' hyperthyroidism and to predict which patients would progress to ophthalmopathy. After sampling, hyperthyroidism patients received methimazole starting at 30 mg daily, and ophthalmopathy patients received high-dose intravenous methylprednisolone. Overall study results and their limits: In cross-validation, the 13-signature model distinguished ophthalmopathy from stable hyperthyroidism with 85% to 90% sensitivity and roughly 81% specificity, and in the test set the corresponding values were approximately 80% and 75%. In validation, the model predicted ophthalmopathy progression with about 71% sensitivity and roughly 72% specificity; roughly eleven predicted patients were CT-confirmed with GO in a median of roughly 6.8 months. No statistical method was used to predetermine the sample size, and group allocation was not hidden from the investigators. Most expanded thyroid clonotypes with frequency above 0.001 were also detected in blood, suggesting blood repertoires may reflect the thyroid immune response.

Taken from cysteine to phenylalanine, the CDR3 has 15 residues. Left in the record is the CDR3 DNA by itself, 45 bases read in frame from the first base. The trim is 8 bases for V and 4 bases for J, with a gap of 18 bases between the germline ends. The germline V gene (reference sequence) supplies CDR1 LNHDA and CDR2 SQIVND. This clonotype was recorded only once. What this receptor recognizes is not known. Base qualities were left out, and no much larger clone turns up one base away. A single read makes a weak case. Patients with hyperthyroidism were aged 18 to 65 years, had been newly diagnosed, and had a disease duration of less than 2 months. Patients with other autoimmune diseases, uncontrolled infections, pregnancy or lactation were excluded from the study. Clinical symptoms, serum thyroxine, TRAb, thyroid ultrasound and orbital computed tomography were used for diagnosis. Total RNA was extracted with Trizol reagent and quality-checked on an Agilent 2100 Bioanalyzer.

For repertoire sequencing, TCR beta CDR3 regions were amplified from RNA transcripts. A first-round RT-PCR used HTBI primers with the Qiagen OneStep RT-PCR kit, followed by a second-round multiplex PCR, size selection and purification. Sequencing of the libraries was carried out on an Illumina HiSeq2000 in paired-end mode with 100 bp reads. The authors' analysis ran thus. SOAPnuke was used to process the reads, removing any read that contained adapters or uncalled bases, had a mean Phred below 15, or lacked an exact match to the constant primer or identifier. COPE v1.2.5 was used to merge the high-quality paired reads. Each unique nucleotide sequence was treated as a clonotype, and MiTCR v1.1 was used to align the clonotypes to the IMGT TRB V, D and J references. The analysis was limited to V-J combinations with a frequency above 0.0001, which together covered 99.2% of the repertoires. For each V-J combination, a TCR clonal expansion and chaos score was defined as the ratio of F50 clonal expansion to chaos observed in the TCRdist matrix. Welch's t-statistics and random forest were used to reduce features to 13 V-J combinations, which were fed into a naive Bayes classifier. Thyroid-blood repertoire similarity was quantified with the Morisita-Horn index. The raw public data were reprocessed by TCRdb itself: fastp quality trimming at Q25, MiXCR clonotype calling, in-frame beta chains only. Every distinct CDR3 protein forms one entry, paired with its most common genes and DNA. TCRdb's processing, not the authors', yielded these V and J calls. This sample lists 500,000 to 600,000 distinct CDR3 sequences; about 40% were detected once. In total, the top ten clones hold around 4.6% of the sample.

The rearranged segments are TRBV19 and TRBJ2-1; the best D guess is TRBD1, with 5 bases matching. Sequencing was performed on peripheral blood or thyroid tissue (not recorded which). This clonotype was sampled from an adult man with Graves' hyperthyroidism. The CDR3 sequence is CASHRGSQVYNEQFF. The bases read TGTGCCAGTCATAGGGGATCACAAGTATACAATGAGCAGTTCTTC.